Listed below are T cell receptor beta chains from one sample, sequenced in a study of cytomegalovirus exposure and HLA in healthy donors. Assay: immunoSEQ multiplex PCR; the TCRdb copy retains only in-frame clones and omits some. The table lists about 190,000 clones, about 13% of them singletons. Sequencing was carried out using PBMCs. These receptor sequences come from a man over 45 in good health and CMV-seropositive. Both conserved end residues are part of each CDR3. Each record gives: V gene, D gene, J gene, CDR3 protein. A D gene is named only where the DNA matches it firmly.

TRBV6-5,TRBD1,TRBJ2-7,CATAGTALSYEQYF
TRBV4-2,TRBD2,TRBJ2-6,CASSQVRGSGGISGANVLTF
TRBV28,TRBD1,TRBJ1-2,CASSLILQGGGYTF
TRBV10-3,TRBD2,TRBJ2-7,CATARGEERGYYEQYF
TRBV9,NA,TRBJ2-3,CASSVAAGYTDTQYF
TRBV13,NA,NA,CASSLSYEQYF
TRBV5-1,TRBD1,TRBJ1-2,CASNPAGGLNGYTF
TRBV6-1,TRBD1,TRBJ1-4,CASSARDRGNEKLFF
TRBV29-1,NA,TRBJ2-7,CSVLTGDAYEQYF
TRBV6-5,TRBD1,TRBJ1-1,CASSYSGGEAFF
TRBV7-6,NA,TRBJ2-3,CASSPLPGEPTDTQYF
TRBV7-9,TRBD1,TRBJ1-6,CASSGTGDSDSPLHF
TRBV11-2,NA,TRBJ1-5,CASSLAQGQPQHF
TRBV5-4,NA,TRBJ2-3,CASSLSRGTDTQYF
TRBV7-9,NA,TRBJ1-2,CASSHREWDYGYTF
TRBV15,TRBD2,TRBJ2-3,CATSRGRADTDTQYF
TRBV5-1,NA,TRBJ1-4,CASSIQGFGTNEKLFF
TRBV19,TRBD2,TRBJ2-5,CASSIGGALETQYF
TRBV6-1,TRBD2,TRBJ2-3,CASSGLVSGGFSTDTQYF
TRBV13,NA,TRBJ1-5,CASSRTGSNQPQHF
TRBV6-5,TRBD1,TRBJ2-7,CASSYGGQAYEQYF
TRBV20-1,NA,TRBJ1-2,CSPNRSGGYTF
TRBV5-1,NA,TRBJ1-6,CASGSPGAYNSPLHF